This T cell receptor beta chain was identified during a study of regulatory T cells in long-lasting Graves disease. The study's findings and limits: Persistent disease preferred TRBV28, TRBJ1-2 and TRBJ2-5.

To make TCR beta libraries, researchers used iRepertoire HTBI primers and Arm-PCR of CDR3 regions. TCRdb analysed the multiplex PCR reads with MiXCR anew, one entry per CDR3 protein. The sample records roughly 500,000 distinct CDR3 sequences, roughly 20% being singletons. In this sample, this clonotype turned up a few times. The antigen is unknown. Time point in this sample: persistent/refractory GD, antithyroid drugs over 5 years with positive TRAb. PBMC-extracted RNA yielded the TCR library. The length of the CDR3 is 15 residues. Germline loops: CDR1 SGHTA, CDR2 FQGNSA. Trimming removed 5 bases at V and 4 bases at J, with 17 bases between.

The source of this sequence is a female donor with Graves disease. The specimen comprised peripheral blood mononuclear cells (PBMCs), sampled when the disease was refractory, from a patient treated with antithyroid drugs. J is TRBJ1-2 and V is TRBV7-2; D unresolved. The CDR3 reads CASSPIHGRLYGYTF. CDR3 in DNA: TGTGCCAGCAGCCCGATACACGGACGGCTCTATGGCTACACCTTC. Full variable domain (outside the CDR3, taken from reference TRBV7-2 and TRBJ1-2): GAGVSQSPSNKVTEKGKDVELRCDPISGHTALYWYRQSLGQGLEFLIYFQGNSAPDKSGLPSDRFSAERTGGSVSTLTIQRTQQEDSAVYLCASSPIHGRLYGYTFGSGTRLTVV.